These 25 T cell receptor beta chains share one sample of origin, sequenced in a study of blood T cell repertoires in COVID-19 (TCRdb year 2020). Library preparation used the immunoSEQ multiplex PCR assay. TCRdb took over this immuneACCESS table, retaining in-frame rearrangements with V and J assigned. Such tables are incomplete; in checked studies, under half of the missing clones stem from an unresolved V gene, and the remainder is unexplained. The sample table holds approximately 200,000 clones, of which about 85% were seen once. The ten largest clones capture less than 1.5% of the sample. Source material: peripheral blood. The receptors derive from a man under 40 with acute or convalescent COVID-19.

V and J are TRBV5-6 and TRBJ2-5; 10 bases align to TRBD2. Trimming at V came to 1 base and at J to 1 base, leaving 7 bases not matched to a gene. Per germline, CDR1 SGHDT and CDR2 YYEEEE. CDR3 length equals 17 residues. The CDR3 sequence is CASSLFGSGGIQETQYF. The CDR3 DNA follows: TGTGCCAGCAGCTTGTTCGGTAGCGGGGGGATCCAAGAGACCCAGTACTTC.

The chain employs TRBV30 and TRBJ1-1, with D unclear. The CDR3 covers 14 residues. The germline V gene has CDR1 GTSNPN and CDR2 SVGIG (reference sequence). Between the trimmed V and J ends, which lost 0 bases and 1 base, there was a span of 9 bases. In DNA form, the CDR3 reads TGTGCCTGGAGTGTGACTTATTCGAACACTGAAGCTTTCTTT. Protein sequence: CAWSVTYSNTEAFF. Filled out from reference TRBV30 and TRBJ1-1, the complete variable domain reads SQTIHQWPATLVQPVGSPLSLECTVEGTSNPNLYWYRQAAGRGLQLLFYSVGIGQISSEVPQNLSASRPQDRQFILSSKKLLLSDSGFYLCAWSVTYSNTEAFFGQGTRLTVV.

The chain has TRBV15 and TRBJ1-1, with D uncertain. Germline loops: CDR1 LNHNV, CDR2 YYDKDF (reference sequence). Trimming removed 0 bases at V and 7 bases at J, with 9 bases between. The CDR3 consists of 13 residues. This CDR3 is CATSRDFEGEAFF. The DNA of the CDR3 is TGTGCCACCAGCAGAGATTTTGAGGGTGAAGCTTTCTTT.

V usage is TRBV30 and J usage is TRBJ2-1; no firm D call. Germline V gene lookup returns CDR1 GTSNPN and CDR2 SVGIG (reference sequence). The CDR3 loop spans 12 amino acids. V lost 5 bases, J lost 5 bases, and 10 bases lay in between. The CDR3 DNA reads as TGTGCCTGGGGACGTATCGACAATGAGCAGTTCTTC. Its translation: CAWGRIDNEQFF.

The genes are TRBV11-2 and TRBJ2-2; D remains ambiguous. V was pared by 5 bases and J by 5 bases, with 21 bases between. Germline values: CDR1 SGHAT, CDR2 FQNNGV. The CDR3 runs 17 residues. The CDR3 spells CASSPQPTRSTTGELFF. DNA of the CDR3: TGTGCCAGCAGCCCGCAACCAACAAGGAGTACAACCGGGGAGCTGTTTTTT.

The rearrangement joins TRBV28 to TRBJ1-5; D not certain. Trimming took off 5 bases at V and 5 bases at J, with 25 bases between the two ends. The germline V gene encodes CDR1 MDHEN and CDR2 SYDVKM. The CDR3 has 18 amino acids. Here the CDR3 reads CASSLNRGGSETHQPQHF. Written as DNA, the CDR3 is TGTGCCAGCAGTCTAAACCGGGGAGGCAGCGAGACTCATCAGCCCCAGCATTTT. Complete variable domain (other parts from reference TRBV28 and TRBJ1-5): DVKVTQSSRYLVKRTGEKVFLECVQDMDHENMFWYRQDPGLGLRLIYFSYDVKMKEKGDIPEGYSVSREKKERFSLILESASTNQTSMYLCASSLNRGGSETHQPQHFGDGTRLSIL.

This clone was seen a few times. The chain employs TRBV4-1 and TRBJ1-1, with D perhaps TRBD1 (5 bases). CDR1 is MGHRA, CDR2 YSYEKL, per germline. This CDR3 is built from 13 residues. The V end lost 1 base, the J end lost 6 bases, and 9 bases lay between the germline ends. For the CDR3, the DNA is TGCGCCAGCAGCCAAGGGGACTGGGCTGAAGCTTTCTTT. Translation gives CASSQGDWAEAFF.

This clone was counted only a few times. The chain carries TRBV6-4 and TRBJ2-2; 7 bases line up with TRBD2. There are 13 residues in the CDR3. The V gene end was trimmed by 10 bases and the J gene end by 5 bases; junction bases not matched to a gene: 7. Germline loops: CDR1 MRHNA, CDR2 SNTAGT. CDR3 DNA: TGTGCCACGGCCGGGGGGAGGACCGGGGAGCTGTTTTTT. Its translation is CATAGGRTGELFF.

Concerning this clone itself: The same CDR3 is also encoded by other DNA sequences in this sample. This chain uses TRBV5-1 with TRBJ1-3, with a possible D match to TRBD1 (6 bases). V lost 4 bases to trimming and J lost 0 bases, with 8 bases between them. Per the germline V gene, CDR1 is SGHRS and CDR2 is YFSETQ. The CDR3 totals 14 residues. The CDR3 DNA reads as TGCGCCAGCAGCCTGGACAGCTCTGGAAACACCATATATTTT. It encodes CASSLDSSGNTIYF.

This chain links TRBV27 with TRBJ2-7, with D possibly being TRBD2 (6 bases). Germline V lookup: CDR1 MNHEY, CDR2 SMNVEV (reference sequence). V lost 6 bases and J 3 bases, leaving 15 bases between the germline ends. CDR3 length: 14 residues. In nucleotides, the CDR3 is TGTGCCAGCAGCAACCGGGGGACCATCTACGAGCAGTACTTC. Protein sequence: CASSNRGTIYEQYF.

This chain connects TRBV10-1 to TRBJ2-1, with D tentatively TRBD2 (6 bases). CDR3 length equals 12 residues. Germline CDR1 WNHNN, CDR2 SYGVQD (reference sequence). V was trimmed by 3 bases and J by 7 bases, leaving 7 bases between them. As DNA, the CDR3 is TGCGCCAGCAGTGATGGGGGGAATGAGCAGTTCTTC. This gives the protein CASSDGGNEQFF.

The chain couples TRBV6-1 to TRBJ1-6; a weak D match, TRBD1 (6 bases). The CDR3 loop spans 16 amino acids. The V and J ends lost 2 bases and 9 bases respectively, with 17 bases between them. Germline V CDR1 and CDR2: MNHNS, SASEGT. CDR3 in amino acids: CASSESQGLGRSPLHF. CDR3 nucleotide sequence: TGTGCCAGCAGTGAAAGTCAGGGGTTGGGTCGTTCACCCCTCCACTTT.

This chain connects TRBV9 to TRBJ2-1; tentatively, D is TRBD2 (7 bases). Germline CDR1 reads SGDLS; CDR2 reads YYNGEE. This CDR3 region has 14 residues. Trimming left V 4 bases short and J 9 bases short, with 17 bases between. The CDR3 sequence: CASSPLGGGFEQFF. The CDR3 DNA reads as TGTGCCAGCAGCCCCCTAGGGGGGGGGTTTGAGCAGTTCTTC.

The V and J genes are TRBV30 and TRBJ1-5; TRBD1 might be the D (6 bases). V lost 0 bases, J lost 6 bases, and 15 bases lay in between. Germline CDR1 is GTSNPN and CDR2 is SVGIG (reference sequence). The CDR3 has 15 residues. The CDR3 region has the DNA TGTGCCTGGAGTGTAGGGCAGGGGATGGGTCAGCCCCAGCATTTT. This translates into CAWSVGQGMGQPQHF.

The V call is TRBV3-1 (or the pseudogene TRBV3-2), the J call TRBJ1-1; D is uncertain. Germline V CDR1 and CDR2: LGHDT, YNNKEL (reference sequence). This CDR3 region has 13 residues. With 2 bases removed from V and 6 bases from J, the gap between germline ends came to 10 bases. For the CDR3, the DNA is TGTGCCAGCAGCCAAAAGGGAGTTCCTGAAGCTTTCTTT. Amino acids: CASSQKGVPEAFF.

This clone was detected only a few times. V gene TRBV5-6 combines with J gene TRBJ1-3; 7 bases match TRBD1. This CDR3 comprises 15 residues. CDR1 and CDR2 (germline): SGHDT, YYEEEE. With 4 bases clipped from V and 1 base from J, the junction kept 5 bases outside the gene matches. For the CDR3, the DNA is TGTGCCAGCAGCCGGGACAGAATTTCTGGAAACACCATATATTTT. This codes for CASSRDRISGNTIYF.

The V call is TRBV21-1, the J call TRBJ1-3. TRBV21-1 is termed a pseudogene. The length of the CDR3 is 15 residues. This CDR3 reads CASTRGGAAGNTIYF. CDR3 DNA: TGTGCCAGCACCCGCGGGGGGGCAGCTGGAAACACCATATATTTT.

This clone was recorded only once. This sequence joins TRBV4-1 and TRBJ1-2; 10 bases agree with TRBD1. Germline V gene data show CDR1 as MGHRA and CDR2 as YSYEKL. V trimming: 2 bases; J trimming: 8 bases; junction bases outside the gene matches: 8. This CDR3 comprises 15 residues. The DNA of the CDR3 is TGCGCCAGCAGCCAACCCGGGACAGGGGTTTCCGGCTACACCTTC. This codes for CASSQPGTGVSGYTF.

The chain employs TRBV18 and TRBJ2-1; 8 bases match TRBD2. V shed 2 bases, J shed 8 bases, and the junction held 8 bases outside the gene matches. There are 15 residues in the CDR3. From germline, CDR1 is KGHSH and CDR2 LQKENI. CDR3 sequence: CASSPTGTRRDEQFF. CDR3 nucleotides: TGTGCCAGCTCACCAACCGGGACTAGAAGGGATGAGCAGTTCTTC.

The genes are TRBV5-1 and TRBJ2-1; TRBD1 matches at 8 bases. The ends lost 6 bases at V and 6 bases at J; junction bases unmatched: 5. CDR1 and CDR2 from the germline V gene are SGHRS and YFSETQ. This CDR3 comprises 13 residues. CDR3 nucleotides: TGCGCCAGCAAGGACAGGGACATCAATGAGCAGTTCTTC. As protein: CASKDRDINEQFF.

This chain connects TRBV5-4 to TRBJ2-7; 11 bases align to TRBD1. Germline CDR1 reads SGHNT; CDR2 reads YYREEE (reference sequence). The CDR3 length is 16 residues. The V segment lost 3 bases and the J segment 4 bases; nucleotides outside the gene matches: 9. CDR3 coding DNA: TGTGCCAGCAGCTCCCGGACAGGGGGCATGGGATACGAGCAGTACTTC. This encodes CASSSRTGGMGYEQYF.

The chain carries TRBV28 and TRBJ2-1; 9 bases match TRBD1. The ends lost 2 bases at V and 8 bases at J; junction bases unmatched: 10. CDR3 length: 16 amino acids. The V gene's germline CDR1 is MDHEN and CDR2 SYDVKM. CDR3 sequence reads: CASSLRPDRGWDEQFF. The CDR3 DNA follows: TGTGCCAGCAGTTTAAGGCCGGACAGGGGATGGGATGAGCAGTTCTTC.

The chain combines TRBV5-1 with TRBJ1-2; 7 nucleotides line up with TRBD1. The CDR3 consists of 15 residues. CDR1 is SGHRS, CDR2 YFSETQ, per germline. The trim removed 4 bases at V and 8 bases at J, leaving 14 bases unmatched. The CDR3 DNA is TGCGCCAGCAGCCCCGACCTTGACAGGGCTTCAGGCTACACCTTC. The encoded protein is CASSPDLDRASGYTF.

V usage is TRBV11-2 and J usage is TRBJ1-4; D possibly corresponds to TRBD1 (5 bases). V dropped 6 bases and J dropped 7 bases, with 18 bases sitting between them. The CDR3 is 15 amino acids. Germline-derived CDR1 and CDR2 are SGHAT and FQNNGV. The CDR3 here is CASSSWTIGSEKLFF. CDR3 DNA: TGTGCCAGCAGTTCTTGGACAATCGGGAGTGAAAAACTGTTTTTT.

This clone was found a few times. This chain joins TRBV2 and TRBJ2-7, with 8 bases fitting TRBD1. J was trimmed by 2 bases and V by 5 bases; bases with no gene match: 8. The CDR3 length is 15 residues. Germline V gene sequence: CDR1 SNHLY, CDR2 FYNNEI. CDR3 in DNA: TGTGCCAGCAGTCCCGGACAGGGCGCAACCTACGAGCAGTACTTC. Its translation: CASSPGQGATYEQYF.